This TCR beta chain comes out of a study of shared clonotypes between healthy human individuals. General study results and limits: Memory subsets had estimated richness that was generally smaller than that of naive subsets.

The data were produced by immunoSEQ multiplex PCR, yet TCRdb's version contains in-frame clones alone and is incomplete. The data contain some 1.5 million clones, 95% to 99% of them singletons. Germline-derived CDR1 and CDR2 are ENHRY and SYGVKD. The CDR3 is 16 amino acids. V shed 3 bases, J shed 8 bases, and the junction held 8 bases outside the gene matches. This clone was detected only once. Its matching antigen is unknown. The V and J genes are TRBV10-3 and TRBJ2-1; TRBD1 matches 12 bases. The receptor's source is a man younger than 40 in good health. The sample taken for sequencing was naive CD4+ T cells sorted from blood. The subset here: CD45RA+ positively selected. The CDR3 DNA is TGTGCCATCAGTGAAAAGGGACAGGGGGCGCGGGATGAGCAGTTCTTC. It yields the protein CAISEKGQGARDEQFF.